This TCR beta chain was identified in a study of cytomegalovirus exposure and HLA in healthy donors (dated by TCRdb to about 2017). With respect to the entire study: According to an earlier analysis of around 600 of the donors, 150 million to 200 million T cells yielded 117 million unique TCR beta sequences and less than 300 Gb of sequence data. An early release covering 550 to 650 HLA-typed donors comprised about 320 gigabases of sequencing data and around 86 million unique TCR sequences. Of the 350 to 450 genotyped donors, over 65% fell in the genetic ancestry cluster associated with self-reported Caucasian donors. The study aimed to test whether signatures of past pathogen exposure could be identified by cataloging public T cell receptors. The T cell repertoires of 666 subjects were profiled by immunosequencing and related to cytomegalovirus serostatus. A separate validation cohort of over a hundred different subjects was used in addition to the 666-subject first cohort. High-throughput TCR immunosequencing, statistical association of individual TCRs with disease status, and machine learning were combined to predict cytomegalovirus infection status. A later analysis re-examined previously published TCR beta repertoires from over 500 donors and added high-resolution HLA genotyping to investigate patterns of TCR occurrence. In the later analysis, no new phenotypic data were used to find candidate immune exposures; instead, reliance was placed on TCR beta sequences and their occurrence across donors. To decide whether each TCR beta V gene segment behaved as functional or pseudogenic, an earlier analysis of some 600 of the donors relied on high-throughput TCR beta sequencing. Alongside the repertoire data, information on donor age, sex, ethnicity and CMV serostatus was compiled. Genome-wide SNP genotypes for about 65% of the 666 donors were used in a later genetic analysis, which treated that subset as a discovery cohort. Every repertoire in the discovery cohort had been generated on one and the same sequencing platform. Class I and class II HLA loci were covered by the typing at four-digit resolution. Typing coverage varied by locus: roughly 629-640 donors for A, B, C, DRB1 and DQB1; around 560 for DQA1; approximately 610 for DPA1; some 470 for DPB1. A handful of DR-DQ haplotypes were treated as single units for association and clustering because of strong linkage in the cohort. Across about 370 genotyped donors of the cohort, an average of roughly 200,000 unique TCR beta nucleotide sequences per donor were sequenced, and approximately 19% of those sequences were non-productive. What the authors observed across the whole study: According to a later analysis, parvovirus B19, influenza, CMV and Epstein-Barr virus appeared linked to several top co-occurrence clusters. Correlated functional status among segregating V segments might be attributable to linkage disequilibrium, but an unknown experimental factor could not be ruled out. CMV serostatus was the only immune exposure information available for the cohort. The cohort was sequenced for TCR beta chains only, and without alpha or paired-chain data the features that could be detected were limited. A later genetic analysis reported fewer N-insertions in productive TCRs among donors in an Asian-associated ancestry cluster than the roughly 650-donor mean. When HLA alleles, especially DR and DQ, strongly co-occurred, TCR associations were difficult to assign to individual alleles. Specific HLA alleles were associated with roughly 16,000 TCR beta sequences at a false discovery rate of 0.05 in a later analysis. According to the authors, the approach could potentially be generalized to other disease states and immunological phenotypes. Seventeen rarely observed V segments, including chromosome 9 orphons, were excluded from the earlier analysis of about 610 of the donors because counts were too low. An association between a missense DCLRE1C variant and V-gene and J-gene trimming of TCR beta chains was found in a later genetic analysis and replicated in an independent cohort. A further reported finding was that TCR beta sequences accurately predicted the HLA-A and HLA-B alleles for most subjects in the first cohort. Some IMGT-functional V segments, including TRBV6-2 and TRBV6-3, could not be distinguished by the 87-base-pair reads and were therefore excluded. According to a later analysis, most CMV-associated TCR beta chains appeared to be HLA-restricted, and the HLA associations seemed to be driven largely by CMV exposure. In vitro tests confirmed that a few of the cytomegalovirus-associated TCR beta chains recognize cytomegalovirus antigens. In an earlier analysis of roughly 560 of the donors, most TCR beta V segments were observed in productive rearrangements about 87% or about 30% of the time, broadly matching IMGT annotations. The presence/absence analyses assumed that sequencing depth was roughly uniform across donors, and that assumption may not be true. In both the original and validation cohorts, the classifier was reported to diagnose cytomegalovirus status with high specificity and sensitivity. According to a later analysis, TCR association rates differed among HLA loci, with DRB1 alleles showing the most associated TCRs and HLA-C alleles showing the fewest. The sequencing pipeline was judged likely to have produced a cluster of highly shared sequence variants as a technical artifact. A later analysis found that HLA-associated TCR beta chains were more clonally expanded and had lower generation probabilities than equally common non-associated chains. The study gave a list of about 160 TCR beta chains associated with cytomegalovirus. Most TCR sequences were seen in very few donors, while some public TCRs were found in many individuals. Because HLA typing was missing for some donors at each locus, association tests included only the typed subset.

Regarding this clone: This receptor's antigen is unknown. No qualities accompany the bases; no much larger clone lies one base away.

At the junction V is shortened by 4 bases and J by 2 bases; bases outside the gene matches: 6. CDR1 and CDR2 are read off the germline V gene as MGHRA and YSYEKL. Including the terminal cysteine and phenylalanine, the CDR3 comprises 15 residues. The CDR3 DNA has 45 bases and is translated from base 1. The cohort was made up of 500 to 850 healthy bone marrow donors. At the time of sampling, every cohort member was nominally healthy, though immune exposures that went unrecorded were likely present. The donor tested CMV seronegative, placing the donor among the 350 or so seronegative members of the cohort. Every donor gave a peripheral blood sample, and the peripheral blood mononuclear cells from that sample were used for TCR beta sequencing. The Qiagen DNeasy Blood Extraction Kit was used to extract genomic DNA from the blood cell samples. Libraries were built with the immunoSEQ multiplex PCR assay. For the multiplex PCR, a mixture combining 60 forward primers for TCR Vbeta segments and 13 reverse primers for TCR Jbeta segments was used. Amplification of the CDR3 region of rearranged TCR beta genes was performed with a multiplex PCR assay on genomic DNA. The amplified TCR beta libraries were sequenced on the Illumina HiSeq System as 87-base-pair reads. Processing in the source paper ran as follows. Across the 700 or so repertoires, a later analysis counted 78 million or so unique TCR beta chains, 9 million to 14 million of which were shared by at least two donors. A nearest-neighbor algorithm error-corrected the raw reads and collapsed the reads into unique sequences, merging closely related sequences to remove PCR and sequencing errors. Alignment of CDR3 sequences to IMGT reference sequences was used to assign V, D and J gene segments. For a sequence to be retained, at least a six-nucleotide match to both a V gene segment and a J gene segment was required. Rearrangements were classified as productive when the CDR3 lacked stop codons and remained in frame with V and J, and all other rearrangements were classified as non-productive. Following IMGT convention, CDR3 was defined as the stretch from the second conserved V-encoded cysteine to the conserved J-encoded phenylalanine. The earlier analysis of fewer than 700 of the donors excluded sequences that lacked an unambiguous match to a single V gene segment. In an earlier analysis of 500 to 750 of the donors, V segments were called functional above 56.7% productive rearrangements and were called segregating when the between-donor standard deviation exceeded 5%. To diagnose cytomegalovirus status from the catalog of TCR beta chain sequences, a statistical classification framework was built. V and J gene assignment, in a later analysis, came from comparing TCR nucleotide sequences with IMGT/GENE-DB human TR gene sequences. Using the TCRdist pipeline, a later analysis assigned CDR3 sequences along with most-parsimonious VDJ recombination scenarios. In a later analysis, every TCR beta chain was defined by the combination of its CDR3 amino acid sequence and its V-gene family, and reads without a unique V-gene family were dropped. As a way to deal with suspected cross-contamination and a sequencing artifact, a later analysis dropped 450 to 600 nucleotide sequences that were highly shared and had low generation probability. A later analysis calculated a clonal expansion index for each public chain from normalized within-repertoire ranks of inferred template counts. In a later analysis, generation probabilities were computed using a VDJ recombination model fitted to out-of-frame rearrangements, and the results were checked against IGoR. In a later analysis, TCR-TCR, TCR-HLA and TCR-CMV co-occurrence was scored with hypergeometric tests, and a repertoire-size bias correction was applied to TCR pairs. A later analysis estimated false discovery rates by permuting HLA or CMV assignments 20 times. In a later analysis, co-occurring TCRs were grouped using DBSCAN, and TCRdist sequence similarity was added for clustering within HLA-allele-positive subsets. Co-occurrence clustering excluded repertoires with fewer than 30,000 or more than 120,000 public chains, plus five with anomalous nucleotide sharing. What TCRdb holds here is the immuneACCESS table cut down to in-frame rearrangements. Part of the clones is not present; checked against another copy, under half of the missing clones reflect an unresolved V gene, and the others are unexplained. That table furnishes V, J and clone size, whereas the DNA furnished D and trimming. Within this sample are roughly 170,000 clones, with more than 70% of them counted one time only. 1% of the sample lies in the top ten.

The clonotype originates from a man aged 30 to 39 in good health and CMV-seronegative. The rearranged chain carries TRBV4-1 and TRBJ1-2; 8 central bases correspond to TRBD1. The sequencing input was PBMCs. The nucleotide sequence is TGCGCCAGCAGCCTAGTTACAGGGGGAAACTATGGCTACACCTTC. This codes for CASSLVTGGNYGYTF.